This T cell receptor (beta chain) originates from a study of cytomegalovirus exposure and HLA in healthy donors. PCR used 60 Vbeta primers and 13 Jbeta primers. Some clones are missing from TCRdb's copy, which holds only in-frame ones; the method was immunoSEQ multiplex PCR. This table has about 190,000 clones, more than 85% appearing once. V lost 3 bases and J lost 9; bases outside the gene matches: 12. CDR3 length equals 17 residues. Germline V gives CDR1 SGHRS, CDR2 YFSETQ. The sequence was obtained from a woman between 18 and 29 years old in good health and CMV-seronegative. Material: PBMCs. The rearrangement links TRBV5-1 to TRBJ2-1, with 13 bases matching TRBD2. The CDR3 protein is CASSSLGLAGEGSEQFF. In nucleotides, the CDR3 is TGCGCCAGCAGCTCTTTAGGACTAGCGGGAGAGGGGAGTGAGCAGTTCTTC.